This TCR beta chain was sequenced in a study of blood T cell repertoires in COVID-19. About the study: Researchers got acute and convalescent COVID-19 samples from the United States, Italy and Spain. In each case, the material was cDNA or gDNA derived from T cells, B-cell-depleted T cells, or PBMCs.

The CDR3 runs to 15 residues. Germline-derived CDR1 and CDR2 are LNHDA and SQIVND (reference sequence). V dropped 5 bases and J dropped 1; count of bases not matched to a gene: 7. As handled by the study authors: It was from reference gene primer amplification that nucleated cell counts were estimated. The repertoire was sequenced with immunoSEQ multiplex PCR; TCRdb's copy has only in-frame clones and lacks some. V, J and clone size are taken as reported in that table, and D and trimming were inferred from the DNA itself. The sample has a few hundred thousand clones, roughly 85% seen once. Sequencing was done on a sample of peripheral blood. The V and J genes are TRBV19 and TRBJ2-7; 8 bases agree with TRBD1. This receptor was identified in a woman in her late teens or twenties with acute or convalescent COVID-19. The CDR3 nucleotides read TGTGCCAGTAGTGCATCAGGGGGCTGGTCCTACGAGCAGTACTTC. This encodes CASSASGGWSYEQYF.